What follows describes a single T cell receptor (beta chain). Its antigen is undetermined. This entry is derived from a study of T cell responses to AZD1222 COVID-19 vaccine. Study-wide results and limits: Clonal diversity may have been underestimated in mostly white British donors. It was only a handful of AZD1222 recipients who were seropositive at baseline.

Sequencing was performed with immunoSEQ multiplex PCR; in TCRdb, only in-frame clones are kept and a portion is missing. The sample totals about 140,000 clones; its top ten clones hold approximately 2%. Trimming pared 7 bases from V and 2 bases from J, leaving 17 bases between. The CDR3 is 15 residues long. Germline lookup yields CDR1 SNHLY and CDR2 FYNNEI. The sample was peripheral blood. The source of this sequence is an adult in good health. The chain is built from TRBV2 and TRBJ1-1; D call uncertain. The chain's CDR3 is CASIGHSLPNTEAFF. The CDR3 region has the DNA TGTGCCAGCATCGGTCATTCGCTACCCAACACTGAAGCTTTCTTT.